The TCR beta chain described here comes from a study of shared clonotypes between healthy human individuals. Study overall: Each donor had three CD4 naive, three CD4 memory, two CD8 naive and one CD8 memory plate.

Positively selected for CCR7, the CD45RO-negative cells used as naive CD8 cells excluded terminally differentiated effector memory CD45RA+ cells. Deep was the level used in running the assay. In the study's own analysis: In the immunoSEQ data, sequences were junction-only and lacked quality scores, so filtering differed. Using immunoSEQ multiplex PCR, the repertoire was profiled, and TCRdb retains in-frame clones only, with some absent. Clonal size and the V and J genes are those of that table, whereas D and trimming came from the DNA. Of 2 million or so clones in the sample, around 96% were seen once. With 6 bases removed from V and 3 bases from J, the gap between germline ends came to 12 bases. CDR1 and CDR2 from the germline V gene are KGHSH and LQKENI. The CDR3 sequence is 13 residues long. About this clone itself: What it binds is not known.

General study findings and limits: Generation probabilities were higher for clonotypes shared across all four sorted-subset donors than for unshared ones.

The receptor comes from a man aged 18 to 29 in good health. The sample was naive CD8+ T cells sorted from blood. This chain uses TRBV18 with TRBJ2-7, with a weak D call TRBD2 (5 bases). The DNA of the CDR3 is TGTGCCAGCTCCCGGACTGAGAACTACGAGCAGTACTTC. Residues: CASSRTENYEQYF.